These 29 T cell receptor beta chains came from one sample sequenced in a study of CD8 T cells in Susac syndrome (dated by TCRdb to the late 2010s). Library generation was performed with the immunoSEQ multiplex PCR assay. RNA was extracted using the RNeasy kit, and roughly 0.5 to 1 ug of the RNA was reverse transcribed with random hexamers. TCRdb trimmed public reads at Q25 via fastp, called clones via MiXCR and kept in-frame beta chains. Merged by CDR3 protein, the rows form single entries marked with the most common genes and DNA. A total of about 200,000 distinct CDR3 sequences appear in this sample, roughly 96% of them only once. Roughly 0.094% of the sample is taken by the ten largest. Sequencing was performed on CD4+ T cells from PBMCs. These receptor sequences come from a human donor with multiple sclerosis.

The chain joins TRBV2 to TRBJ2-3, with D possibly TRBD2 on 6 matching bases. The CDR3 covers 12 residues. Trimming stripped 6 bases from V and 5 bases from J, with 9 bases between. Germline CDR1 is SNHLY and CDR2 is FYNNEI. The CDR3 loop reads CASRRGGDTQYF. CDR3 sequence (DNA): TGTGCCAGCAGGCGGGGCGGAGATACGCAGTATTTT.

The genes are TRBV12-3 or TRBV12-4 and TRBJ1-2; 11 positions match TRBD1. Germline trimming cut 4 bases from V and 2 bases from J; bases unmatched to any gene: 0. The length of the CDR3 is 14 residues. CDR3 in DNA: TGTGCCAGCAGTTGGACAGGGGGCAACTATGGCTACACCTTC. Encoded protein: CASSWTGGNYGYTF.

Written as DNA, the CDR3 is TGCAGCGTGAATCGGGGCGGGAGGGCCGTCGATCAGTTCTTC. The encoded protein is CSVNRGGRAVDQFF. The chain is built from TRBV29-1 and TRBJ2-1; 9 bases are shared with TRBD2. Germline CDR1 and CDR2: SQVTM and ANQGSEA. This CDR3 is 14 amino acids long. The trim removed 6 bases at V and 13 bases at J, leaving 16 bases unmatched.

This clonotype was found once. The chain couples TRBV7-2 to TRBJ1-2; unclear D gene. Germline CDR1 and CDR2: SGHTA and FQGNSA. The V end lost 5 bases, the J end lost 5 bases, and 18 bases lay between the germline ends. This CDR3 region has 15 residues. This chain's CDR3 is CASSITLTEPYGYTF. The CDR3, as DNA: TGTGCCAGCAGCATCACTCTCACAGAGCCATATGGCTACACCTTC.

The V and J genes are TRBV20-1 and TRBJ1-1; possibly TRBD1 for D (5 bases). The CDR3 runs 10 residues. CDR1 DFQATT and CDR2 SNEGSKA come from the germline V gene (reference sequence). Trimming cost V 5 bases and J 10 bases, with 11 bases left between them. CDR3 sequence reads: CSASTQGAFF. The CDR3 DNA reads as TGCAGTGCTTCGACCCAGGGAGCTTTCTTT.

The V call is TRBV7-2, the J call TRBJ2-3, with a possible D match to TRBD1 (5 bases). The CDR3 runs 16 residues. CDR1 SGHTA and CDR2 FQGNSA come from the germline V gene. The germline V and J ends were trimmed by 4 bases and 0 bases, with 14 bases remaining between them. The chain's CDR3 is CASSYDSSSSTDTQYF. The DNA of the CDR3 is TGTGCCAGCAGCTACGACAGTTCCTCTAGCACAGATACGCAGTATTTT.

V is TRBV14 and J is TRBJ2-2; possibly TRBD1 or TRBD2 for D (5 bases each). Trimming left V 3 bases short and J 7 bases short, with 15 bases between. CDR1 SGHDN and CDR2 FVKESK come from the germline V gene. The CDR3 contains 15 residues. CDR3 bases: TGTGCCAGCAGCCACGGGCCCCCGAGGGGCGGGGAGCTGTTTTTT. This encodes CASSHGPPRGGELFF.

This clonotype appeared a single time. The J gene is TRBJ1-6, the V gene TRBV5-6, with D uncertain. The V gene lost 1 base and the J gene lost 8 bases, with 10 bases spanning the gap. CDR3 length equals 14 residues. Per germline, CDR1 SGHDT and CDR2 YYEEEE. The CDR3 loop reads CASSLPRLDSPLHF. In nucleotides, the CDR3 is TGTGCCAGCAGCTTGCCTCGTCTCGATTCACCCCTCCACTTT.

V is TRBV20-1 and J is TRBJ2-1; D call uncertain. The germline V gene has CDR1 DFQATT and CDR2 SNEGSKA (reference sequence). The CDR3 runs to 13 residues. The V gene lost 7 bases and the J gene lost 0 bases, with 10 bases spanning the gap. CDR3 residues: CSVPSSSYNEQFF. The CDR3 coding sequence is TGCAGTGTTCCCTCGAGCTCCTACAATGAGCAGTTCTTC.

The chain recombines TRBV2 with TRBJ2-5; D remains unclear. V gave up 11 bases and J gave up 2 bases, with 9 bases separating them. Looked up from germline, CDR1 is SNHLY and CDR2 is FYNNEI. The CDR3 length is 11 residues. Here the CDR3 reads CAGRRQETQYF. In DNA, the CDR3 is TGTGCCGGCCGTCGGCAAGAGACCCAGTACTTC.

As DNA, the CDR3 is TGTGCCAGCAGCGGGGACGGATTAAGCTCCTACGAGCAGTACTTC. As protein: CASSGDGLSSYEQYF. The V gene is TRBV9, the J gene TRBJ2-7; D possibly matches TRBD1 or TRBD2 (5 bases each). V gave up 3 bases and J gave up 0 bases, with 13 bases separating them. This CDR3 is 15 amino acids long. Germline CDR1 is SGDLS and CDR2 is YYNGEE.

This chain links TRBV29-1 with TRBJ2-1, with 10 bases aligning to TRBD2. With 4 bases clipped from V and 7 bases from J, the junction kept 13 bases outside the gene matches. Germline V lookup: CDR1 SQVTM, CDR2 ANQGSEA. The CDR3 contains 16 residues. The CDR3 DNA sequence: TGCAGCGTTGGCCAAGCGGTAGCGGGGGGACGGAATGAGCAGTTCTTC. Its translation is CSVGQAVAGGRNEQFF.

This chain joins TRBV20-1 and TRBJ2-5, with D possibly TRBD2 on 5 matching bases. Germline CDR1 and CDR2: DFQATT and SNEGSKA (reference sequence). The CDR3 has 13 residues. The CDR3 here is CSLKTRREETQYF. CDR3 nucleotides: TGCAGCCTAAAAACTAGACGCGAAGAGACCCAGTACTTC.

The rearrangement uses TRBV20-1 and TRBJ2-3; D is unresolved. V shed 2 bases and J shed 3 bases, with 15 bases lying between them. The germline V gene encodes CDR1 DFQATT and CDR2 SNEGSKA (reference sequence). This CDR3 has 15 amino acids. Written as DNA, the CDR3 is TGCAGTGCTAGACTTAACGGAGAATCGACAGATACGCAGTATTTT. It specifies CSARLNGESTDTQYF.

The chain employs TRBV18 and TRBJ1-1, with D unresolved. Germline lookup yields CDR1 KGHSH and CDR2 LQKENI. V gave up 3 bases and J gave up 6 bases, with 11 bases separating them. The CDR3 loop spans 13 amino acids. Here the CDR3 reads CASSPVKTAEAFF. The DNA of the CDR3 is TGTGCCAGCTCACCCGTCAAGACCGCTGAAGCTTTCTTT.

The chain uses TRBV27 and TRBJ1-2; D is uncertain. Germline CDR1 and CDR2: MNHEY and SMNVEV (reference sequence). This CDR3 comprises 20 residues. Between the trimmed V and J ends, which lost 3 bases and 1 base, there was a span of 27 bases. CDR3 sequence: CASSLPPHTRSGDVNYGYTF. Written as DNA, the CDR3 is TGTGCCAGCAGTTTGCCTCCTCACACCCGGAGCGGTGATGTTAACTATGGCTACACCTTC.

The chain combines TRBV25-1 with TRBJ2-6; D is ambiguous. V dropped 6 bases and J dropped 2 bases, with 5 bases sitting between them. Germline CDR1 reads MGHDK; CDR2 reads SYGVNS. The CDR3 runs 13 residues. The CDR3 is CASRPPGANVLTF. The CDR3 DNA sequence: TGTGCCAGCAGACCCCCTGGGGCCAACGTCCTGACTTTC.

The chain employs TRBV4-1 and TRBJ2-6; D unresolved. Per germline, CDR1 MGHRA and CDR2 YSYEKL. The CDR3 contains 14 residues. The ends were cut back, 3 bases at V and 5 bases at J, with 8 bases in the middle. In DNA, the CDR3 is TGCGCCAGCAGCCACCCCGACAGGGCCAACGTCCTGACTTTC. This codes for CASSHPDRANVLTF.

The chain couples TRBV3-1 to TRBJ2-7; D is tentatively TRBD1 or TRBD2 (6 bases each). This CDR3 region has 13 residues. Germline assignment: CDR1 LGHDT and CDR2 YNNKEL (reference sequence). V was clipped by 8 bases and J by 4 bases, with 15 bases between them. The DNA for the CDR3 is TGTGCCAGCTCCCTCCGGGGGACATACGAGCAGTACTTC. Translating gives CASSLRGTYEQYF.

The gene calls are TRBV2 and TRBJ2-7; D is uncertain. Germline V CDR1 and CDR2: SNHLY, FYNNEI. The CDR3 spans 13 residues. The V end lost 7 bases, the J end lost 7 bases, and 17 bases lay between the germline ends. The CDR3 region is CASNLGIQEEQYF. As DNA, the CDR3 is TGTGCCAGCAATCTAGGAATCCAGGAAGAGCAGTACTTC.

The chain uses TRBV27 and TRBJ1-1; D may be TRBD1 (6 bases). V was pared by 8 bases and J by 10 bases, with 17 bases between. Germline values: CDR1 MNHEY, CDR2 SMNVEV (reference sequence). This CDR3 comprises 12 residues. In nucleotides, the CDR3 is TGTGCCAGCGGGGACCAGGGGAGGGTAGCTTTCTTT. Its translation: CASGDQGRVAFF.

The chain recombines TRBV24-1 with TRBJ2-1; TRBD1 agrees at 9 bases. This CDR3 has 14 residues. The ends lost 5 bases at V and 7 bases at J; junction bases unmatched: 5. Germline V gene lookup returns CDR1 KGHDR and CDR2 SFDVKD. The CDR3 loop reads CATSALTGGNEQFF. CDR3 nucleotides: TGTGCCACCAGTGCCCTGACAGGGGGGAATGAGCAGTTCTTC.

The chain uses TRBV12-3 or TRBV12-4 and TRBJ1-6; D is unclear. V gave up 7 bases and J gave up 6 bases, with 13 bases separating them. The CDR3 has 14 amino acids. The CDR3 sequence: CASTLQSFNSPLHF. In nucleotides, the CDR3 is TGTGCCAGCACCTTACAGAGTTTTAATTCACCCCTCCACTTT.

V usage is TRBV12-3 or TRBV12-4 and J usage is TRBJ2-7; D perhaps matches TRBD2 (5 bases). The CDR3 length is 14 residues. CDR3 nucleotides: TGTGCTACAGCGAGCTACAGCGGTACCTACGAGCAGTACTTC. Translation: CATASYSGTYEQYF.

The J gene is TRBJ1-6, the V gene TRBV30; D possibly corresponds to TRBD1 (5 bases). The germline gives CDR1 GTSNPN, CDR2 SVGIG (reference sequence). V gave up 3 bases and J gave up 6 bases, with 9 bases separating them. The CDR3 has 13 amino acids. In DNA form, the CDR3 reads TGTGCCTGGAGACAGGCGTTTAATTCACCCCTCCACTTT. It encodes CAWRQAFNSPLHF.

This clonotype was observed a single time. V gene TRBV30 combines with J gene TRBJ2-2; unclear D gene. Germline CDR1 is GTSNPN and CDR2 is SVGIG (reference sequence). The CDR3 sequence is 13 residues long. With 1 base removed from V and 1 base from J, the gap between germline ends came to 4 bases. CDR3 in DNA: TGTGCCTGGAGTGGACTGAACACCGGGGAGCTGTTTTTT. This codes for CAWSGLNTGELFF.

The J gene is TRBJ2-1, the V gene TRBV5-4, with a weak D call TRBD2 (6 bases). This CDR3 spans 14 amino acids. Trimming stripped 3 bases from V and 9 bases from J, with 16 bases between. Germline CDR1 and CDR2: SGHNT and YYREEE (reference sequence). The CDR3 sequence is CASSSGDRLGEQFF. In nucleotides, the CDR3 is TGTGCCAGCAGCTCGGGTGACAGACTAGGTGAGCAGTTCTTC. Filled out from reference TRBV5-4 and TRBJ2-1, the complete variable domain reads ETGVTQSPTHLIKTRGQQVTLRCSSQSGHNTVSWYQQALGQGPQFIFQYYREEENGRGNFPPRFSGLQFPNYSSELNVNALELDDSALYLCASSSGDRLGEQFFGPGTRLTVL.

V gene TRBV12-3 or TRBV12-4 combines with J gene TRBJ2-1, with TRBD2 identical over 9 bases. J gave up 7 bases and V 6 bases, and 16 bases lay outside the gene matches. CDR3 size: 17 residues. The CDR3 DNA reads as TGTGCCAGCAGCGGGGGCACCCTAGGACTAGCGAGGAATGAGCAGTTCTTC. It translates to CASSGGTLGLARNEQFF.

The V gene is TRBV9, the J gene TRBJ2-1, with no clear D. The V gene lost 0 bases and the J gene lost 1 base, with 11 bases spanning the gap. The CDR3 extends over 16 amino acids. From germline, CDR1 is SGDLS and CDR2 YYNGEE. This chain's CDR3 is CASSVGSRGSYNEQFF. CDR3 DNA: TGTGCCAGCAGCGTAGGGTCCAGAGGATCCTACAATGAGCAGTTCTTC. The full variable domain, completed using reference TRBV9 and TRBJ2-1, is DSGVTQTPKHLITATGQRVTLRCSPRSGDLSVYWYQQSLDQGLQFLIQYYNGEERAKGNILERFSAQQFPDLHSELNLSSLELGDSALYFCASSVGSRGSYNEQFFGPGTRLTVL.